This T cell receptor (beta chain) emerged from a study of T cell repertoires in cytomegalovirus infection (dated by TCRdb to between 2019 and 2020). Regarding the research as a whole: The peptide stimulations were aimed at well-studied HLA-B-restricted epitopes as well as recently identified HLA-C-restricted CMV epitopes, whose presentation resists viral immunomodulation. Because public TCR beta signatures pointed to carriage of CMV infection together with the matching HLA type, the HLA type of each donor mattered for the analysis.

On the study overall, not on this receptor specifically: Cumulative frequency of public TCR beta family members discriminated carriers of CMV infection plus the relevant HLA type in this cohort and an independent approximately 340-donor cohort. The ex vivo response was dominated by HLA-C-restricted CMV-specific TCR beta clonotypes, which also provided the single most frequent clonotype in two of eight donors.

Remarks on this clonotype: There is no known antigen for this receptor. The record has no base qualities; no much larger clone is one base away.

The germline V gene specifies SGHNT as CDR1 and YENEEA as CDR2. Its CDR3 holds 19 amino acids, cysteine through phenylalanine. CDR3 DNA only is kept here, 57 bases in frame from base 1. The germline V and J ends show losses of 0 bases and 0 bases respectively, and no gene match explains 11 bases of the junction. The instrument was an Illumina HiSeq 1500. TCRdb passed the public sequencing reads through fastp at Q25 and MiXCR, retaining productive beta sequences. Duplicate CDR3 protein sequences are folded into a single record with the most common DNA and genes. Within this sample are 800,000 to 950,000 distinct CDR3 sequences, with 30% to 35% of them counted one time only. Clones ranked in the top ten supply 9.5% to 15% of the sample. Read against the paper, the sample's treatment or condition label means: in vitro stimulation with specific CMV peptide epitopes to enrich CMV-specific T cells.

The TCR was taken from a human donor in good health (CMV status not recorded). Some clones in this sample may be carry-over from other donors' samples. The sequence is built from TRBV11-3 and TRBJ1-1; TRBD1 matches 9 bases in the middle. The source material was cultured CD8+ T cells from PBMCs, sampled from culture after CMV antigen stimulation. The DNA sequence follows: TGTGCCAGCAGCTTAGACTACAAGGACAGGGGCGTTCTGAACACTGAAGCTTTCTTT. The resulting protein is CASSLDYKDRGVLNTEAFF. With the portions outside the CDR3 filled from the reference TRBV11-3 and TRBJ1-1 genes, the complete variable region becomes EAGVVQSPRYKIIEKKQPVAFWCNPISGHNTLYWYLQNLGQGPELLIRYENEEAVDDSQLPKDRFSAERLKGVDSTLKIQPAELGDSAVYLCASSLDYKDRGVLNTEAFFGQGTRLTVV.